This T cell receptor (beta chain) emerged from a study of ipilimumab plus nivolumab after autologous stem cell transplantation. Patients got ipilimumab 1 mg/kg beginning 14 to 28 days post-transplant. Trimming took 6 bases from V and 1 from J; bases not matched to a gene: 11. The CDR3 spans 16 residues. Germline V CDR1 and CDR2: SGHRS, YFSETQ. Clones were read by immunoSEQ multiplex PCR, and TCRdb kept only the in-frame ones, dropping some. The sample includes some 9,300 clones, roughly 69% of them seen just once. This specimen was PBMCs, taken in a trial of ipilimumab plus nivolumab as post-transplant consolidation. This sequence originates from a female donor with multiple myeloma. V gene TRBV5-1 combines with J gene TRBJ1-1, with 8 bases aligning to TRBD1. The CDR3 region is CASTKGGGQGNTEAFF. DNA of the CDR3: TGCGCCAGCACCAAAGGGGGAGGACAGGGGAACACTGAAGCTTTCTTT.